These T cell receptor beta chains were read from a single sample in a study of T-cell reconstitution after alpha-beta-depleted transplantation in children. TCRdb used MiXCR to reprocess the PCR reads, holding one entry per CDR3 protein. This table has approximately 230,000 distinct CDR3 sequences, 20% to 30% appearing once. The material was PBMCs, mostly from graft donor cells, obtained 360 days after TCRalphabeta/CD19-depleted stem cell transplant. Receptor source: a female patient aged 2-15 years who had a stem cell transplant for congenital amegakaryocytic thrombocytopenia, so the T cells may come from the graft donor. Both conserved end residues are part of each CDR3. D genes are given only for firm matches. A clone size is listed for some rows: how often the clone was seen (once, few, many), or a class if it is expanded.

CDR3: CASSFHNRAETQYF
DNA: TGTGCCAGCAGTTTCCACAACCGGGCGGAGACCCAGTACTTC
size: NA
D: NA
V: TRBV28
J: TRBJ2-5

CDR3: CASSRRRQETQYF
DNA: TGCGCCAGCAGCCGCAGGCGGCAAGAGACCCAGTACTTC
size: few
D: NA
V: TRBV4-3
J: TRBJ2-5

CDR3: CASSLRVDRDHYNEQFF
DNA: TGTGCCAGCAGCTTACGGGTTGACAGGGATCATTACAATGAGCAGTTCTTC
size: few
D: TRBD1
V: TRBV7-3
J: TRBJ2-1

CDR3: CASSMIPLWETQYF
DNA: TGTGCCAGTAGTATGATCCCACTCTGGGAGACCCAGTACTTC
size: NA
D: NA
V: TRBV19
J: TRBJ2-5

CDR3: CASSLLAGQETQYF
DNA: TGTGCCAGCAGCTTATTAGCGGGCCAAGAGACCCAGTACTTC
size: many
D: TRBD2
V: TRBV7-9
J: TRBJ2-5

CDR3: CASSIGLSNTEAFF
DNA: TGTGCCAGTAGTATAGGGCTCAGCAACACTGAAGCTTTCTTT
size: NA
D: NA
V: TRBV19
J: TRBJ1-1

CDR3: CASSPRDRGLSGANVLTF
DNA: TGTGCCAGCAGCCCCCGGGACAGGGGACTCTCTGGGGCCAACGTCCTGACTTTC
size: few
D: TRBD1
V: TRBV7-8
J: TRBJ2-6

CDR3: CASSYSNAGTSGNEQFF
DNA: TGTGCCAGCAGTTACTCGAACGCAGGGACTAGCGGCAATGAGCAGTTCTTC
size: few
D: TRBD2
V: TRBV6-2/TRBV6-3
J: TRBJ2-1

CDR3: CASRPTSGRDTQYF
DNA: TGTGCCAGCAGACCGACTAGCGGGAGGGATACGCAGTATTTT
size: once
D: TRBD2
V: TRBV2
J: TRBJ2-3

CDR3: CAIRTADSAGGVGNEQFF
DNA: TGTGCCATCAGGACAGCGGACTCAGCAGGTGGTGTTGGCAATGAGCAGTTCTTC
size: few
D: NA
V: TRBV10-3
J: TRBJ2-1

CDR3: CASSYRQGDSALHF
DNA: TGTGCCAGCAGTTACAGGCAGGGAGACTCAGCCCTCCACTTT
size: once
D: NA
V: TRBV6-5
J: TRBJ1-6

CDR3: CASSRLAGGAGELFF
DNA: TGCGCCAGCAGCCGTTTAGCGGGAGGGGCCGGGGAGCTGTTTTTT
size: few
D: TRBD2
V: TRBV5-1
J: TRBJ2-2

CDR3: CASSLPDRNTGELFF
DNA: TGCGCCAGCAGCCTCCCGGACAGGAACACCGGGGAGCTGTTTTTT
size: NA
D: NA
V: TRBV4-1
J: TRBJ2-2

CDR3: CASSRQGGAFNEQFF
DNA: TGTGCCAGCAGCCGACAGGGGGGGGCCTTCAATGAGCAGTTCTTC
size: NA
D: TRBD1
V: TRBV7-6
J: TRBJ2-1

CDR3: CASSPGGLGGYTF
DNA: TGTGCCAGCAGCCCAGGGGGCTTGGGTGGCTACACCTTC
size: many
D: TRBD1
V: TRBV7-9
J: TRBJ1-2

CDR3: CATSDFETQYF
DNA: TGTGCCACCAGTGATTTCGAGACCCAGTACTTC
size: NA
D: NA
V: TRBV24-1
J: TRBJ2-5

CDR3: CASSLPRYYEQYF
DNA: TGTGCCAGCAGCTTACCCAGATACTACGAGCAGTACTTC
size: few
D: NA
V: TRBV7-9
J: TRBJ2-7

CDR3: CASSQGAGGRETEAFF
DNA: TGTGCCAGCAGCCAAGGGGCAGGGGGCCGGGAGACTGAAGCTTTCTTT
size: many
D: TRBD1
V: TRBV3-1
J: TRBJ1-1

CDR3: CSARSTSGRWSYEQYF
DNA: TGCAGTGCTAGATCGACTAGCGGGAGATGGTCCTACGAGCAGTACTTC
size: few
D: TRBD2
V: TRBV20-1
J: TRBJ2-7

CDR3: CSARVPRTSGRLSDTQYF
DNA: TGCAGTGCTAGAGTTCCCCGGACTAGCGGGAGACTCTCAGATACGCAGTATTTT
size: NA
D: TRBD2
V: TRBV20-1
J: TRBJ2-3

CDR3: CASSQSGGPGGQYF
DNA: TGTGCCAGCAGCCAGAGCGGGGGGCCTGGGGGGCAGTACTTC
size: once
D: TRBD2
V: TRBV7-2
J: TRBJ2-7

CDR3: CASSSDPGQGTDTQYF
DNA: TGCGCCAGCAGCAGCGACCCGGGACAGGGAACAGATACGCAGTATTTT
size: few
D: TRBD1
V: TRBV4-1
J: TRBJ2-3

CDR3: CASSQFVGFEAFF
DNA: TGTGCCAGCAGCCAATTTGTCGGTTTTGAAGCTTTCTTT
size: NA
D: NA
V: TRBV14
J: TRBJ1-1

CDR3: CASSPRRDLLTSYNEQFF
DNA: TGTGCCAGCAGCCCCCGCCGGGACCTACTTACCTCCTACAATGAGCAGTTCTTC
size: few
D: NA
V: TRBV9
J: TRBJ2-1

CDR3: CSALDNKEKLFF
DNA: TGCAGTGCTTTAGACAACAAGGAAAAACTGTTTTTT
size: few
D: NA
V: TRBV20-1
J: TRBJ1-4

CDR3: CASSFSGGPETQYF
DNA: TGTGCCAGCAGTTTCTCGGGGGGGCCGGAGACCCAGTACTTC
size: many
D: TRBD2
V: TRBV12-3/TRBV12-4
J: TRBJ2-5

CDR3: CSARDLFTSGRALDEQFF
DNA: TGCAGTGCTAGAGATCTTTTTACTAGCGGGAGGGCCTTGGATGAGCAGTTCTTC
size: NA
D: TRBD2
V: TRBV20-1
J: TRBJ2-1

CDR3: CASSQEEVAGGDTQYF
DNA: TGCGCCAGCAGCCAAGAGGAGGTAGCGGGGGGAGATACGCAGTATTTT
size: many
D: TRBD2
V: TRBV4-1
J: TRBJ2-3

CDR3: CSALPSGTGGHEQYF
DNA: TGCAGTGCGTTGCCCTCCGGGACAGGGGGCCACGAGCAGTACTTC
size: NA
D: TRBD1
V: TRBV20-1
J: TRBJ2-7

CDR3: CASSQGLGGQQYF
DNA: TGCGCCAGCAGCCAGGGACTAGGAGGCCAGCAGTACTTC
size: NA
D: TRBD2
V: TRBV4-3
J: TRBJ2-7

CDR3: CSVEVKSSYEQYF
DNA: TGCAGCGTTGAAGTCAAGAGCTCCTACGAGCAGTACTTC
size: many
D: NA
V: TRBV29-1
J: TRBJ2-7

CDR3: CASRASATGELFF
DNA: TGTGCCAGCAGGGCTAGCGCCACCGGGGAGCTGTTTTTT
size: NA
D: NA
V: TRBV6-2/TRBV6-3
J: TRBJ2-2

CDR3: CASSLLASGVQETQYF
DNA: TGTGCCAGCAGCTTGTTGGCTAGCGGGGTCCAAGAGACCCAGTACTTC
size: NA
D: TRBD2
V: TRBV5-6
J: TRBJ2-5

CDR3: CASSQEWTSGNTGELFF
DNA: TGTGCCAGCAGCCAAGAATGGACTAGCGGGAACACCGGGGAGCTGTTTTTT
size: few
D: TRBD2
V: TRBV4-2
J: TRBJ2-2

CDR3: CASSPASDRGQIYNEQFF
DNA: TGTGCCAGCAGTCCGGCCTCCGACAGGGGGCAAATCTACAATGAGCAGTTCTTC
size: NA
D: TRBD1
V: TRBV27
J: TRBJ2-1

CDR3: CASSQDGATPEQFF
DNA: TGCGCCAGCAGCCAAGATGGGGCCACCCCTGAGCAGTTCTTC
size: few
D: NA
V: TRBV4-3
J: TRBJ2-1

CDR3: CASRVGGNTEAFF
DNA: TGTGCCAGCAGGGTCGGGGGCAACACTGAAGCTTTCTTT
size: NA
D: NA
V: TRBV12-3/TRBV12-4
J: TRBJ1-1

CDR3: CASSPDRKNTEAFF
DNA: TGTGCCAGCTCACCGGACAGAAAGAACACTGAAGCTTTCTTT
size: few
D: NA
V: TRBV18
J: TRBJ1-1

CDR3: CASSPGGAWFRTDTQYF
DNA: TGTGCCAGCAGCCCGGGGGGGGCCTGGTTTCGCACAGATACGCAGTATTTT
size: few
D: TRBD2
V: TRBV13
J: TRBJ2-3

CDR3: CASSRGLAGLGNEQFF
DNA: TGTGCCAGCAGTAGGGGACTAGCGGGCTTGGGCAATGAGCAGTTCTTC
size: many
D: TRBD2
V: TRBV12-3/TRBV12-4
J: TRBJ2-1

CDR3: CAISELVEQFF
DNA: TGTGCCATCAGTGAGTTGGTTGAGCAGTTCTTC
size: NA
D: NA
V: TRBV10-3
J: TRBJ2-1

CDR3: CASSQDTLGSGELFF
DNA: TGTGCCAGCAGCCAAGATACCCTAGGATCCGGGGAGCTGTTTTTT
size: NA
D: NA
V: TRBV3-1
J: TRBJ2-2

CDR3: CASSPLGGSEAFF
DNA: TGTGCCAGCAGCCCGTTAGGTGGTAGTGAAGCTTTCTTT
size: NA
D: NA
V: TRBV12-3/TRBV12-4
J: TRBJ1-1

CDR3: CASYPGGEGHQPQHF
DNA: TGTGCCAGCTACCCTGGTGGGGAGGGGCATCAGCCCCAGCATTTT
size: NA
D: NA
V: TRBV28
J: TRBJ1-5

CDR3: CASSGPLGTENSPLHF
DNA: TGTGCCAGCAGCGGGCCTCTCGGGACAGAGAATTCACCCCTCCACTTT
size: few
D: TRBD1
V: TRBV2
J: TRBJ1-6

CDR3: CASSESHQVGLETQYF
DNA: TGTGCCAGCAGTGAATCCCACCAGGTTGGGTTGGAGACCCAGTACTTC
size: few
D: NA
V: TRBV25-1
J: TRBJ2-5

CDR3: CASSQPGQGVPGANVLTF
DNA: TGTGCCAGTAGCCAACCGGGACAGGGGGTTCCTGGGGCCAACGTCCTGACTTTC
size: NA
D: TRBD1
V: TRBV19
J: TRBJ2-6

CDR3: CASSLGVGDSPLHF
DNA: TGTGCCAGCAGCTTAGGTGTCGGCGATTCACCCCTCCACTTT
size: few
D: NA
V: TRBV7-8
J: TRBJ1-6

CDR3: CASSLGPIYQETQYF
DNA: TGTGCCAGCAGCTTAGGCCCCATCTACCAAGAGACCCAGTACTTC
size: NA
D: NA
V: TRBV7-2
J: TRBJ2-5